This record looks at one TCR beta chain sequence and its context. The data belong to a study of radiotherapy plus CTLA-4 blockade in lung cancer. The CDR3 has 17 residues. Trimming shortened V by 1 base and J by 3 bases, and 18 bases separated the two germline ends. Looked up from germline, CDR1 is SQVTM and CDR2 is ANQGSEA. Profiled with immunoSEQ multiplex PCR; TCRdb holds only in-frame clones, not every one. The sample lists 130,000 or so clones, more than 80% seen once, with about 7% in the top ten. The TCR sequence derives from a human donor with non-small cell lung cancer that progressed on radiotherapy plus ipilimumab. The chain couples TRBV29-1 to TRBJ2-2; D may correspond to TRBD1 or TRBD2 (7 bases each). Material: peripheral blood, obtained from a patient treated with radiotherapy plus ipilimumab. This chain's CDR3 is CSVEGWAGGAHTGELFF. In DNA form, the CDR3 reads TGCAGCGTTGAAGGTTGGGCAGGGGGGGCCCACACCGGGGAGCTGTTTTTT.